The source of this T cell receptor beta chain is a study of B cell selection in AIRE deficiency. Measured with immunoSEQ multiplex PCR; TCRdb has only the in-frame clones, and not every one. The data show 20,000 to 30,000 clones, with around 92% seen just once and about 1.1% held by the top ten. Regulatory T cells were sorted as CD4+CD25hiCD127low/negative. CDR1 KGHSH and CDR2 LQKENI come from the germline V gene. The V end was cut by 4 bases, the J end by 2 bases, with 14 bases between. The CDR3 runs to 15 residues. Sequenced material: CD4+CD25+ Tregs sorted from PBMCs. This chain connects TRBV18 to TRBJ1-2; D ambiguous. The receptor was derived from a human donor in good health. The CDR3 sequence: CASSRDLDQNYGYTF. The CDR3 DNA reads as TGTGCCAGCTCACGTGACTTGGACCAAAACTATGGCTACACCTTC.